The sample holds a few counts of the clone carrying this T cell receptor beta chain. Its antigen remains unknown. This record comes from a study of beta chain features in type 1 diabetes. V shed 5 bases and J shed 7 bases, with 15 bases lying between them. CDR1 and CDR2 from the germline V gene are SGHVS and FQNEAQ. There are 14 residues in the CDR3. Investigators reverse transcribed all isolated RNA, so they sequenced expressed TCRB transcripts. Some clones are missing from TCRdb's copy, which holds only in-frame ones; the method was immunoSEQ multiplex PCR. The repertoire holds approximately 470,000 clones, with 30% as singletons. The study, taken as a whole, reports: PCR might pick shorter templates more often, in the same way for patients and controls. cDNA sequencing could over-represent cells with high TCR expression. The similarity of naive, central memory and Treg TCRB repertoires appeared greater among patients than among healthy donors.

Isolation of CD4+ naive, central memory, regulatory and stem cell-like memory cells was achieved by sorting via CD45RO/CCR7/CD25/CD127/CD95/CD27. This sequence was found in a man aged 18-30 years in good health. V is TRBV7-8 and J is TRBJ2-4; tentatively, D is TRBD1 (8 bases). The sequenced sample was naive CD4+ T cells from blood. CDR3 DNA: TGTGCCAGCAGCGCCGACAGGGGAGGGAACATTCAGTACTTC. Translated: CASSADRGGNIQYF.